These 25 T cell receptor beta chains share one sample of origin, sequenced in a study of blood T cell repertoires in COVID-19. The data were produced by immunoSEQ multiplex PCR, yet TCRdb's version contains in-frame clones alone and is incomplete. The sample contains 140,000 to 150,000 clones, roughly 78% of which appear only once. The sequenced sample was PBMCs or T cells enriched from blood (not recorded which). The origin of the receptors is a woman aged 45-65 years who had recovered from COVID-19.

As DNA, the CDR3 is TGTGCCAGCACCCTGAACGACGGGTTCTCCACAGATACGCAGTATTTT. Amino acid sequence: CASTLNDGFSTDTQYF. This chain connects TRBV9 to TRBJ2-3; D remains unclear. Germline CDR1 is SGDLS and CDR2 is YYNGEE. V dropped 6 bases and J dropped 2 bases, with 19 bases sitting between them. This CDR3 is built from 16 residues.

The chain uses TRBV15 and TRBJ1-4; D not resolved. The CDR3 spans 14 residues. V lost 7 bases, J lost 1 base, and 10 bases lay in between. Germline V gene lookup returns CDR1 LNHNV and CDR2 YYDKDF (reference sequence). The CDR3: CATKTGVTNEKLFF. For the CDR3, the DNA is TGTGCCACCAAGACGGGTGTAACTAATGAAAAACTGTTTTTT. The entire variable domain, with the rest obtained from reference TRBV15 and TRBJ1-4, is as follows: DAMVIQNPRYQVTQFGKPVTLSCSQTLNHNVMYWYQQKSSQAPKLLFHYYDKDFNNEADTPDNFQSRRPNTSFCFLDIRSPGLGDTAMYLCATKTGVTNEKLFFGSGTQLSVL.

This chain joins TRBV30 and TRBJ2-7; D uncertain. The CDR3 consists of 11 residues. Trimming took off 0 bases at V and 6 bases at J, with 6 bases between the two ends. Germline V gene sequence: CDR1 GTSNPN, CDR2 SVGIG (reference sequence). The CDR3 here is CAWSVGVEQYF. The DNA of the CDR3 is TGTGCCTGGAGTGTCGGAGTCGAGCAGTACTTC.

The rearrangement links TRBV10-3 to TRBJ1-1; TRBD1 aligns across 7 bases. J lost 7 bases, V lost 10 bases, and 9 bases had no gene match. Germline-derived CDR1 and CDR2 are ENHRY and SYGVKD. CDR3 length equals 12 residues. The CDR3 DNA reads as TGTGCCAGCCACAGGGGCGGCTATGAAGCTTTCTTT. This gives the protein CASHRGGYEAFF.

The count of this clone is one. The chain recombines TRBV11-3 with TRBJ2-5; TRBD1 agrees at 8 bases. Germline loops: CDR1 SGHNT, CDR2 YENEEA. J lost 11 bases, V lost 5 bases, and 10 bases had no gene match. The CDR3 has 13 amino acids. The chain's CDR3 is CASSIFPGQAQYF. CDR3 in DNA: TGTGCCAGCAGCATCTTCCCGGGACAGGCGCAGTACTTC.

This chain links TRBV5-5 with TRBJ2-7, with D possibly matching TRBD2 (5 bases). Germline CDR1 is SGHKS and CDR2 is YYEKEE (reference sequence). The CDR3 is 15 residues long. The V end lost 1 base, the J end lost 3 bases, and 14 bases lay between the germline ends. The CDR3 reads CASSLWSGLFYEQYF. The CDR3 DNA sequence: TGTGCCAGCAGCTTGTGGTCAGGACTTTTCTACGAGCAGTACTTC.

CDR3 in DNA: TGCAGCGCCTTACCCGGGACAGGGGTTGCAGATACGCAGTATTTT. It specifies CSALPGTGVADTQYF. The gene calls are TRBV29-1 and TRBJ2-3; 10 bases match TRBD1. Germline CDR1 reads SQVTM; CDR2 reads ANQGSEA. After removal of 7 bases from V and 4 bases from J, the junction contained 11 bases not matched to a gene. There are 15 residues in the CDR3.

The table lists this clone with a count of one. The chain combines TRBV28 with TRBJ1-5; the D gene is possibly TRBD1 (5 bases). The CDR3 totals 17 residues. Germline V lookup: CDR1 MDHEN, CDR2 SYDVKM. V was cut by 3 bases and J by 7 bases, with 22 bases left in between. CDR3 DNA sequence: TGTGCCAGCAGTTTTTCTCCGCCCTGGCAGGGCCAACAGCCCCAGCATTTT. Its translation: CASSFSPPWQGQQPQHF. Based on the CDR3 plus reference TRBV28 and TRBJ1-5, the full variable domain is DVKVTQSSRYLVKRTGEKVFLECVQDMDHENMFWYRQDPGLGLRLIYFSYDVKMKEKGDIPEGYSVSREKKERFSLILESASTNQTSMYLCASSFSPPWQGQQPQHFGDGTRLSIL.

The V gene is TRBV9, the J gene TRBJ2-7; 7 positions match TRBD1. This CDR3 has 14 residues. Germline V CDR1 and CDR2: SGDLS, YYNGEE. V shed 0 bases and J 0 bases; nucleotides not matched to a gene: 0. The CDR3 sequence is CASSVGDSSYEQYF. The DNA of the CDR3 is TGTGCCAGCAGCGTAGGGGACAGCTCCTACGAGCAGTACTTC.

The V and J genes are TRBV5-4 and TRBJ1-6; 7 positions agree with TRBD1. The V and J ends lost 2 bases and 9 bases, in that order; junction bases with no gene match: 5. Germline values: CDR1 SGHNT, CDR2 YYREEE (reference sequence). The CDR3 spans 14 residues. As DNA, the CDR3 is TGTGCCAGCAGCTTACAGGGGATCCCTTCACCCCTCCACTTT. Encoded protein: CASSLQGIPSPLHF.

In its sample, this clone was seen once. CDR3 sequence reads: CAISELKRASYNEQFF. Written as DNA, the CDR3 is TGTGCCATCAGTGAACTTAAGAGGGCCTCCTACAATGAGCAGTTCTTC. The chain combines TRBV10-3 with TRBJ2-1; possible D gene TRBD2, 5 bases. Germline V CDR1 and CDR2: ENHRY, SYGVKD. This CDR3 comprises 16 residues. The V gene lost 3 bases and the J gene lost 0 bases, with 12 bases spanning the gap.

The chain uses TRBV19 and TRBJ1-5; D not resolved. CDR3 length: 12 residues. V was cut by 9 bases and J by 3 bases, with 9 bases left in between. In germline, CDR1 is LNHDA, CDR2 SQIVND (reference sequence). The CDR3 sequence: CASATNNQPQHF. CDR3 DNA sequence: TGTGCCAGCGCGACAAACAATCAGCCCCAGCATTTT.

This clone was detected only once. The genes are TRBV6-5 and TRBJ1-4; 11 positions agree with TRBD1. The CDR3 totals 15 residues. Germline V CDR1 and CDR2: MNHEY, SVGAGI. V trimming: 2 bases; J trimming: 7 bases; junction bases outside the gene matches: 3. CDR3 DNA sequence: TGTGCCAGCAGTTACGGGACAGGGGGGGTTGAAAAACTGTTTTTT. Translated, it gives CASSYGTGGVEKLFF.

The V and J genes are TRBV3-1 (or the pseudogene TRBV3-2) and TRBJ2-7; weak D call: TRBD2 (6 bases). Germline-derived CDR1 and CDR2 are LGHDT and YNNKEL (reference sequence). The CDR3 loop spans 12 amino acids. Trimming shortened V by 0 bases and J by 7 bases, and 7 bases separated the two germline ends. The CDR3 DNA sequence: TGTGCCAGCAGCCAAGACAGCGGGGAGCAGTACTTC. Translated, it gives CASSQDSGEQYF.

This CDR3 is CASAGAGYEQFF. Written as DNA, the CDR3 is TGTGCCAGCGCCGGAGCCGGTTATGAGCAGTTCTTC. The chain uses TRBV28 and TRBJ2-1; D is unclear. The germline V gene encodes CDR1 MDHEN and CDR2 SYDVKM. This CDR3 comprises 12 residues. V shed 8 bases and J shed 8 bases, with 13 bases lying between them.

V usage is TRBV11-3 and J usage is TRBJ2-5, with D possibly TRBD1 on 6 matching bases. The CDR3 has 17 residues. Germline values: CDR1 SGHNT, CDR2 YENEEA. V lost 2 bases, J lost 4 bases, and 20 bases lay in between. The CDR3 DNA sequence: TGTGCCAGCAGCTTAAGCTTCCAGGGGACGGAAGGAGAGACCCAGTACTTC. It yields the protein CASSLSFQGTEGETQYF.

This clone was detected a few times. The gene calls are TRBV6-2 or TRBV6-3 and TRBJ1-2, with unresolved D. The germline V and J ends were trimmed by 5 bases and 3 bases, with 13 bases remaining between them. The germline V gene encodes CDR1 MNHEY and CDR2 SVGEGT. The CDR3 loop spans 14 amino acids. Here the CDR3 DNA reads TGTGCCAGCAGTGCTGAGCTCGCGGACTATGGCTACACCTTC. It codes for CASSAELADYGYTF.

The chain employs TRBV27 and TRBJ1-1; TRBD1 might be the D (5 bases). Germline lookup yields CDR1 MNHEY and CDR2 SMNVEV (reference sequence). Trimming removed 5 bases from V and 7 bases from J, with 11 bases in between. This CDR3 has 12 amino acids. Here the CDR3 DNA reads TGTGCCAGCAGTGGGCCGACAGATGAAGCTTTCTTT. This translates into CASSGPTDEAFF.

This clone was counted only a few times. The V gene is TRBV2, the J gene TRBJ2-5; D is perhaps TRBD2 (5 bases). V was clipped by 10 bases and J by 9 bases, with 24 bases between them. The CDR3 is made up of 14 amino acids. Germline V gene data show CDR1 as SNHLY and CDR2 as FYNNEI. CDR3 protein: CATTTSLGSGAQYF. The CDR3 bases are TGTGCCACTACCACTTCCTTGGGATCCGGGGCCCAGTACTTC.

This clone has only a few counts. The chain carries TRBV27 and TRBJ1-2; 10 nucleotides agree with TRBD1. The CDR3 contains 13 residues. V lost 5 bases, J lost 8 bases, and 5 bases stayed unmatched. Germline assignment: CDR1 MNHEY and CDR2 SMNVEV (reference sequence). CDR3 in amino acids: CASSPSTGGGYTF. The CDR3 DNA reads TGTGCCAGCAGTCCCTCGACAGGGGGCGGCTACACCTTC.

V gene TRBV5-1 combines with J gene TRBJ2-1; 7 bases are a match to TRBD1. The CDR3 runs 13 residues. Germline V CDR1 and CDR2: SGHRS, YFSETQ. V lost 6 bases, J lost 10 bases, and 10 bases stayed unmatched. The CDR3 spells CASTETGRSEQFF. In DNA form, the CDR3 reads TGCGCCAGCACCGAGACAGGGCGGTCGGAGCAGTTCTTC.

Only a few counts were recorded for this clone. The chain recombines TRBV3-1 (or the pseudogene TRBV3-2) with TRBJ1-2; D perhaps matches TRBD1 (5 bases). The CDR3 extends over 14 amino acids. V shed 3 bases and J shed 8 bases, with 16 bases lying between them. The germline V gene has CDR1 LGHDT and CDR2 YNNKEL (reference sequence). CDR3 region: CASSHTSDNSGYTF. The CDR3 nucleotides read TGTGCCAGCAGCCACACATCGGACAATTCCGGCTACACCTTC.

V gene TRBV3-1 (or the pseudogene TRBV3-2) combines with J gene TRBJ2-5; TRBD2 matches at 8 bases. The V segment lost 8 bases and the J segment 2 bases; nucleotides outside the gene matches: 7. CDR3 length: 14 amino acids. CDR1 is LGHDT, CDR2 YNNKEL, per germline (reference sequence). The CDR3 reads CASVHRGGQETQYF. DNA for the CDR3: TGTGCCAGCGTTCATCGGGGGGGGCAAGAGACCCAGTACTTC.

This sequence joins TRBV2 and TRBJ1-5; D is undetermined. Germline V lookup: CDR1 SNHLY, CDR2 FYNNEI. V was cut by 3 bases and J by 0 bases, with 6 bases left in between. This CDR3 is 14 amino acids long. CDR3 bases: TGTGCCAGCAGTGACGGGGATAGCAATCAGCCCCAGCATTTT. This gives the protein CASSDGDSNQPQHF.

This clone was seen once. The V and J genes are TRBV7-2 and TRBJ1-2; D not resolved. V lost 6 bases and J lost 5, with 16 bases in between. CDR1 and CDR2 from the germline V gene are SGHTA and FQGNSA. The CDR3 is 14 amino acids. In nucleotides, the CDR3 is TGTGCCAGCAGTACCTTTGTCGACTCATATGGCTACACCTTC. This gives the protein CASSTFVDSYGYTF.